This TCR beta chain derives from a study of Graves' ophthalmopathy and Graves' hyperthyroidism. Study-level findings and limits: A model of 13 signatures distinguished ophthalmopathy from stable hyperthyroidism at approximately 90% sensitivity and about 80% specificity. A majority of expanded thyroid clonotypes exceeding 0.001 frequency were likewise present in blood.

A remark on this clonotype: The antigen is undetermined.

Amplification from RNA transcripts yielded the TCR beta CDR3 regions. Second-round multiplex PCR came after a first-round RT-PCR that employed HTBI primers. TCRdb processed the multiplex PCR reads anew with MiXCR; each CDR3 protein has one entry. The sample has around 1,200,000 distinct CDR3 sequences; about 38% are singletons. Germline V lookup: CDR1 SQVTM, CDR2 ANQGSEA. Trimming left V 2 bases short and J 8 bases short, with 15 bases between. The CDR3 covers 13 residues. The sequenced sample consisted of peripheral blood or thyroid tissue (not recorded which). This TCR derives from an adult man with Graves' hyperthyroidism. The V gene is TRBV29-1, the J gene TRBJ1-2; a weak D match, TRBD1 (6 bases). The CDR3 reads CSVERSWDNGYTF. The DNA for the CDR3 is TGCAGCGTTGAAAGGTCCTGGGACAACGGCTACACCTTC.